Listed below are T cell receptor beta chains from one sample, sequenced in a study of blood T cell repertoires in COVID-19. Repertoires were generated with immunoSEQ multiplex PCR, while TCRdb's copy carries only in-frame clones and drops some. The sample yields about 290,000 clones, roughly 90% seen once. Source material: peripheral blood. The receptors originated from a woman in her forties who had recovered from COVID-19. The CDR3 runs from the conserved cysteine through the conserved F or W. A D gene is named only where the DNA matches it firmly. Clone size is not always given. Where it is, it says once, few, many or a class for expanded clones.

J,V,D,size,CDR3,DNA
TRBJ1-5,TRBV19,TRBD1,NA,CASSFPPSGQGALDQPQHF,TGTGCCAGTAGTTTCCCCCCCAGCGGACAGGGGGCTCTTGATCAGCCCCAGCATTTT
TRBJ2-3,TRBV29-1,TRBD1,NA,CSVGGQGVADTQYF,TGCAGCGTTGGAGGACAGGGAGTTGCAGATACGCAGTATTTT
TRBJ1-5,TRBV6-6,NA,few,CASSPPGRDQPQHF,TGTGCCAGCAGCCCCCCGGGGAGAGATCAGCCCCAGCATTTT
TRBJ2-7,TRBV6-1,NA,NA,CASSETQGSSYEQYF,TGTGCCAGCAGTGAGACACAGGGTTCCTCCTACGAGCAGTACTTC
TRBJ2-1,TRBV4-1,NA,NA,CASSQDYKGNEQFF,TGCGCCAGCAGCCAAGATTATAAGGGGAATGAGCAGTTCTTC
TRBJ1-5,TRBV30,NA,NA,CAWSVPGIQMKYSNQPQHF,TGTGCCTGGAGTGTTCCGGGAATCCAGATGAAATATAGCAATCAGCCCCAGCATTTT
TRBJ1-6,TRBV7-2,NA,NA,CASSIKDRHNSPLHF,TGTGCCAGCAGCATCAAAGACAGACATAATTCACCCCTCCACTTT
TRBJ2-7,TRBV6-5,NA,NA,CASSSRNYEQYF,TGTGCCAGCAGTTCTCGTAATTACGAGCAGTACTTC
TRBJ2-1,TRBV30,TRBD2,NA,CAWSLAGVNEQFF,TGTGCCTGGAGCCTAGCGGGAGTGAATGAGCAGTTCTTC
TRBJ2-5,TRBV6-4,TRBD2,NA,CASSEVAGVLETQYF,TGTGCCAGCAGTGAGGTAGCGGGAGTATTAGAGACCCAGTACTTC
TRBJ2-5,TRBV7-6,NA,NA,CASSLVPSDWETQYF,TGTGCCAGCAGCTTAGTCCCTTCAGACTGGGAGACCCAGTACTTC
TRBJ2-1,TRBV7-9,TRBD2,NA,CASSLAASGWGEEQFF,TGTGCCAGCAGCTTAGCGGCTAGCGGGTGGGGGGAGGAGCAGTTCTTC
TRBJ2-5,TRBV4-2,TRBD1,NA,CASSTPGQGGQETQYF,TGTGCCAGCAGCACGCCGGGACAGGGGGGCCAAGAGACCCAGTACTTC
TRBJ1-1,TRBV11-3,TRBD1,NA,CASSTGTAEAFF,TGTGCCAGCTCGACCGGGACAGCTGAAGCTTTCTTT
TRBJ1-6,TRBV10-3,TRBD1,NA,CAIRGQGVDNSPLHF,TGTGCCATCAGGGGACAGGGGGTTGATAATTCACCCCTCCACTTT
TRBJ1-2,TRBV5-6,TRBD1,NA,CASSLKNRGLGYGYTF,TGTGCCAGCAGCCTAAAGAACAGGGGGCTCGGCTATGGCTACACCTTC
TRBJ2-3,TRBV2,NA,NA,CASTLGLQIGQYF,TGTGCCAGCACTCTGGGCCTTCAAATCGGGCAGTATTTT
TRBJ2-7,TRBV6-6,NA,NA,CASSYGPASEQYF,TGTGCCAGCAGTTATGGGCCTGCGAGCGAGCAGTACTTC
TRBJ2-1,TRBV18,TRBD1,once,CASSPGQDPGDEQFF,TGTGCCAGCTCTCCCGGACAGGACCCCGGGGATGAGCAGTTCTTC
TRBJ1-3,TRBV2,NA,NA,CASSARWGPLDTIYF,TGTGCCAGCAGTGCCAGGTGGGGGCCCCTGGACACCATATATTTT
TRBJ2-1,TRBV11-2,NA,NA,CASSLGGSRYNEQFF,TGTGCCAGCAGCTTAGGAGGGTCCCGGTACAATGAGCAGTTCTTC
TRBJ2-7,TRBV5-1,TRBD1,NA,CASSLVTGDTYEQYF,TGCGCCAGCAGCTTGGTGACAGGGGATACCTACGAGCAGTACTTC
TRBJ1-2,TRBV4-1,TRBD1,NA,CASSQTGVRGYTF,TGCGCCAGCAGCCAGACAGGGGTACGTGGCTACACCTTC
TRBJ2-7,TRBV7-9,TRBD1,many,CASSFDRDEQYF,TGTGCCAGCAGCTTCGACAGGGACGAGCAGTACTTC
TRBJ1-2,TRBV7-2,TRBD1,NA,CASSLTSGGGYGYTF,TGTGCCAGCAGCCTAACCTCAGGGGGCGGGTATGGCTACACCTTC
TRBJ2-1,TRBV18,TRBD2,NA,CASSPIAGGGSEQFF,TGTGCCAGCTCACCGATAGCGGGAGGGGGAAGTGAGCAGTTCTTC
TRBJ2-1,TRBV24-1,TRBD2,NA,CATSDDPGLAGASNEQFF,TGTGCCACCAGTGATGACCCCGGACTAGCGGGAGCTAGCAATGAGCAGTTCTTC
TRBJ1-2,TRBV6-5,NA,NA,CASRPGSKNYGYTF,TGTGCCAGCAGGCCAGGGTCGAAGAACTATGGCTACACCTTC
TRBJ2-5,TRBV2,NA,NA,CASSGPQAQETQYF,TGTGCCAGCAGTGGGCCACAGGCCCAAGAGACCCAGTACTTC
TRBJ1-1,TRBV12-3/TRBV12-4,NA,NA,CASRDSTTEAFF,TGTGCCAGCAGGGACAGTACTACTGAAGCTTTCTTT
TRBJ1-2,TRBV5-1,TRBD1,NA,CASSSPGGQAFNYGYTF,TGCGCCAGCAGCTCCCCAGGGGGACAGGCATTTAACTATGGCTACACCTTC